This note documents a single T cell receptor (beta chain) sequence. The target antigen is unknown. Germline assignment: CDR1 SGHNT and CDR2 YYREEE (reference sequence). Germline trimming cut 4 bases from V and 2 bases from J; bases unmatched to any gene: 10. CDR3 length equals 17 residues. This sample was taken from a study of shared clonotypes between healthy human individuals. Study overall: There were three CD4 naive, three CD4 memory, two CD8 naive and one CD8 memory plates per donor. Study-wide results and limits: Naive CD4 clonotypes overlapped across a handful of donors at about 5.3%.

Method: immunoSEQ multiplex PCR; TCRdb's copy keeps in-frame clones and lacks some. The sample carries over a million clones, around 76% recorded once. Nashville, Tennessee was home to all donors, each a Caucasian adult. CD4+ cell separation produced CD45RA+ naive and CD45RA-negative memory subsets. The chain couples TRBV5-4 to TRBJ1-3; TRBD1 matches at 9 bases. The sequence came from a man aged 18 to 30 in good health. The specimen sequenced was memory CD4+ T cells sorted from blood. Subset here: CD45RA-negative fraction. The CDR3 DNA is TGTGCCAGCAGCAGGGGGGGACAGGGAAACGCTGGAAACACCATATATTTT. Protein sequence: CASSRGGQGNAGNTIYF.